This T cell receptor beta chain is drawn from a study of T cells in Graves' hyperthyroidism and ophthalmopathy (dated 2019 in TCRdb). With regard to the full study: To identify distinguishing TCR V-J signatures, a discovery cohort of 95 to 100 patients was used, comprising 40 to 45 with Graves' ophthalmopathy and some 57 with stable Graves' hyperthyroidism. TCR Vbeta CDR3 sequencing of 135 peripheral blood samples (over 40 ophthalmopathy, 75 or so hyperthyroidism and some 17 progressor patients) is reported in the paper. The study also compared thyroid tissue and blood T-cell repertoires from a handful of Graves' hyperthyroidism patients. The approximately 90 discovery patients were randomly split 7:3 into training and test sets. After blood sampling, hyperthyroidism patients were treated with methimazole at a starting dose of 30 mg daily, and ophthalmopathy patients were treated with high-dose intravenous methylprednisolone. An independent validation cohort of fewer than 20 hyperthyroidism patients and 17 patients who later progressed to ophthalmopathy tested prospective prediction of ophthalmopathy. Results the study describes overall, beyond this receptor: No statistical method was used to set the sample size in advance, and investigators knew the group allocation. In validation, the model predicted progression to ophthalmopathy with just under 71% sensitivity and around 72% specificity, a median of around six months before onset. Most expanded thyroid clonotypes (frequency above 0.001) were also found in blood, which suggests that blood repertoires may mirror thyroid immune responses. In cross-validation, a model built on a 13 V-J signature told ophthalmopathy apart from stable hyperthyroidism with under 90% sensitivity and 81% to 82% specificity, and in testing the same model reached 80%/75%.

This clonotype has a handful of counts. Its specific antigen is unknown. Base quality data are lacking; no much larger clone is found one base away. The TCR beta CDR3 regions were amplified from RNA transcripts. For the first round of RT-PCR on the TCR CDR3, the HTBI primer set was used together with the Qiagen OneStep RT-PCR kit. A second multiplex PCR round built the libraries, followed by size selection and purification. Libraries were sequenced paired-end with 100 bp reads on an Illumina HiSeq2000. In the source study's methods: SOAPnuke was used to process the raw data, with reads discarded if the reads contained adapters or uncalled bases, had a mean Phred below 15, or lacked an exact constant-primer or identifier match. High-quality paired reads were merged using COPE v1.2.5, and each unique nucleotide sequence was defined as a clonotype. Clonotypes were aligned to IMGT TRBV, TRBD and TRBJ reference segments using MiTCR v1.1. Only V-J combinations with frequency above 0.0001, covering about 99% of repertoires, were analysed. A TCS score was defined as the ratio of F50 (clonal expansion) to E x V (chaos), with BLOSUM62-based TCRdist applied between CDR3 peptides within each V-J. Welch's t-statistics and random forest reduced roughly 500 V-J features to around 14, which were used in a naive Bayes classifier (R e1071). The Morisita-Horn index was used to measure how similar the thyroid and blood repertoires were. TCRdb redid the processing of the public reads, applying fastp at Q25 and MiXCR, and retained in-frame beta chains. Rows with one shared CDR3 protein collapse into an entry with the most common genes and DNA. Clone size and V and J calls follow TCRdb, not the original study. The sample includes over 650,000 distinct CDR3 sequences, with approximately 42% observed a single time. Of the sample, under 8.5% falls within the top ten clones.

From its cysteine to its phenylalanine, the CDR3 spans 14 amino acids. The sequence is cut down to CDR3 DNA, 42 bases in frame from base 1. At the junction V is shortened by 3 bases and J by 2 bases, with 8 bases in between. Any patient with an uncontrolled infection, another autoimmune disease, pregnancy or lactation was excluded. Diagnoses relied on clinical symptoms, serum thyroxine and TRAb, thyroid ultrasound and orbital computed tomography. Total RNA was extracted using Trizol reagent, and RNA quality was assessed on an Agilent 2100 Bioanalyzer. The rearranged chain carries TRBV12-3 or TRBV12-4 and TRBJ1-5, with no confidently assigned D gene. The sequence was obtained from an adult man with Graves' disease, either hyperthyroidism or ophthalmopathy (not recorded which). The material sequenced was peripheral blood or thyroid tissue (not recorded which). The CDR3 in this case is CASSFGIGNQPQHF. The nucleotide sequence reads TGTGCCAGCAGTTTCGGTATCGGCAATCAGCCCCAGCATTTT.